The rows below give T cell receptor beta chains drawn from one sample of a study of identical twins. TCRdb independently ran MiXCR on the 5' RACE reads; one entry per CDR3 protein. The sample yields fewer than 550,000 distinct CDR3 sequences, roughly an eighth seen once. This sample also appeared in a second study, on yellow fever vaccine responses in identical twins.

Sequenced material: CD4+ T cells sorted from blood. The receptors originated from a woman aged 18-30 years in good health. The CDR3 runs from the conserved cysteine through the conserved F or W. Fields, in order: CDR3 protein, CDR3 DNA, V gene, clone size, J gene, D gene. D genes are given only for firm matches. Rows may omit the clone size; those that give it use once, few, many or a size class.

CDR3aa: CASRSDRGEQYF
CDR3nt: TGTGCCAGCAGGTCCGACCGAGGGGAGCAGTACTTC
v_gene: TRBV28
abundance: .
j_gene: TRBJ2-7
d_gene: .

CDR3aa: CASSTDRDRGLGEQFF
CDR3nt: TGCGCCAGCAGCACCGACCGGGACAGGGGGCTTGGGGAGCAGTTCTTC
v_gene: TRBV5-1
abundance: .
j_gene: TRBJ2-1
d_gene: TRBD1

CDR3aa: CASSHPGSNYEQYF
CDR3nt: TGCGCCAGCAGCCACCCCGGGTCCAACTACGAGCAGTACTTC
v_gene: TRBV5-1
abundance: .
j_gene: TRBJ2-7
d_gene: .

CDR3aa: CASSPLSRDSSGANVLTF
CDR3nt: TGCGCCAGCAGCCCTTTGTCCCGGGACAGCTCTGGGGCCAACGTCCTGACTTTC
v_gene: TRBV5-1
abundance: few
j_gene: TRBJ2-6
d_gene: TRBD1

CDR3aa: CSAGLGQEVKTQYF
CDR3nt: TGCAGTGCTGGCTTGGGACAGGAGGTAAAGACCCAGTACTTC
v_gene: TRBV20-1
abundance: .
j_gene: TRBJ2-5
d_gene: TRBD1

CDR3aa: CASRDTSGANVLTF
CDR3nt: TGTGCCAGCAGGGACACCTCTGGGGCCAACGTCCTGACTTTC
v_gene: TRBV28
abundance: few
j_gene: TRBJ2-6
d_gene: .

CDR3aa: CASSLSMDNEQFF
CDR3nt: TGTGCCAGCAGCCTCTCTATGGACAATGAGCAGTTCTTC
v_gene: TRBV3-1
abundance: many
j_gene: TRBJ2-1
d_gene: .

CDR3aa: CASRDMSLNTGELFF
CDR3nt: TGTGCCAGCAGAGACATGTCTCTGAACACCGGGGAGCTGTTTTTT
v_gene: TRBV6-1
abundance: few
j_gene: TRBJ2-2
d_gene: .

CDR3aa: CASKAGKGPETQYF
CDR3nt: TGTGCCTCGAAAGCCGGGAAAGGCCCAGAGACCCAGTACTTC
v_gene: TRBV30
abundance: .
j_gene: TRBJ2-5
d_gene: .

CDR3aa: CASSPGKGQGETYEQYF
CDR3nt: TGTGCCAGCAGCCCTGGCAAGGGACAGGGGGAGACCTACGAGCAGTACTTC
v_gene: TRBV12-3/TRBV12-4
abundance: .
j_gene: TRBJ2-7
d_gene: TRBD1

CDR3aa: CASSLARGSYNEQFF
CDR3nt: TGTGCCAGCAGCTTAGCTCGGGGCTCCTACAATGAGCAGTTCTTC
v_gene: TRBV7-2
abundance: many
j_gene: TRBJ2-1
d_gene: .

CDR3aa: CASSLPRGGDSPLHF
CDR3nt: TGTGCCAGCAGTTTGCCCAGGGGTGGGGATTCACCCCTCCACTTT
v_gene: TRBV28
abundance: .
j_gene: TRBJ1-6
d_gene: .

CDR3aa: CAISESIGTGGNQPQHF
CDR3nt: TGTGCCATCAGTGAGTCTATTGGCACAGGGGGTAATCAGCCCCAGCATTTT
v_gene: TRBV10-3
abundance: few
j_gene: TRBJ1-5
d_gene: TRBD1

CDR3aa: CASSEARLAGVYNEQFF
CDR3nt: TGTGCCAGCAGTGAAGCACGACTAGCGGGGGTGTACAATGAGCAGTTCTTC
v_gene: TRBV2
abundance: few
j_gene: TRBJ2-1
d_gene: TRBD2

CDR3aa: CASSLRWESSYEQYF
CDR3nt: TGCGCCAGCAGCTTGAGGTGGGAGAGCTCCTACGAGCAGTACTTC
v_gene: TRBV5-1
abundance: few
j_gene: TRBJ2-7
d_gene: .

CDR3aa: CASSVGSDTGELFF
CDR3nt: TGTGCCAGCAGCGTAGGTTCAGACACCGGGGAGCTGTTTTTT
v_gene: TRBV9
abundance: few
j_gene: TRBJ2-2
d_gene: .

CDR3aa: CASSLGRRAYEQYF
CDR3nt: TGTGCCAGCAGTTTGGGTAGAAGAGCCTACGAGCAGTACTTC
v_gene: TRBV28
abundance: few
j_gene: TRBJ2-7
d_gene: .

CDR3aa: CASSGTSGVTQYF
CDR3nt: TGTGCCAGCAGTGGAACCAGTGGGGTTACGCAGTATTTT
v_gene: TRBV6-4
abundance: few
j_gene: TRBJ2-3
d_gene: .

CDR3aa: CASSFEGLEQFF
CDR3nt: TGTGCCAGCAGTTTCGAGGGGCTTGAGCAGTTCTTC
v_gene: TRBV27
abundance: .
j_gene: TRBJ2-1
d_gene: .

CDR3aa: CASSEDASSLASSYNSPLHF
CDR3nt: TGTGCCAGCAGCGAGGACGCGAGTAGCCTAGCGAGCTCCTATAATTCACCCCTCCACTTT
v_gene: TRBV9
abundance: few
j_gene: TRBJ1-6
d_gene: .

CDR3aa: CASSYGRINQPQHF
CDR3nt: TGTGCCAGCAGTTACGGCAGGATCAATCAGCCCCAGCATTTT
v_gene: TRBV6-5
abundance: once
j_gene: TRBJ1-5
d_gene: .

CDR3aa: CASSPHRQGGTGELFF
CDR3nt: TGTGCCAGCAGTCCGCACCGACAGGGAGGGACCGGGGAGCTGTTTTTT
v_gene: TRBV28
abundance: many
j_gene: TRBJ2-2
d_gene: .

CDR3aa: CASSTGQPGDTQYF
CDR3nt: TGTGCCAGCAGCACGGGACAGCCTGGAGATACGCAGTATTTT
v_gene: TRBV11-2
abundance: few
j_gene: TRBJ2-3
d_gene: TRBD1

CDR3aa: CASSSRDYEQYF
CDR3nt: TGCGCCAGCAGCTCCAGGGACTACGAGCAGTACTTC
v_gene: TRBV4-3
abundance: many
j_gene: TRBJ2-7
d_gene: .

CDR3aa: CASSLRDRVTEAFF
CDR3nt: TGTGCCAGCAGTTTACGTGACAGGGTGACTGAAGCTTTCTTT
v_gene: TRBV27
abundance: .
j_gene: TRBJ1-1
d_gene: TRBD1

CDR3aa: CASSQGGRSGGELFF
CDR3nt: TGCGCCAGCAGCCAAGGGGGTCGTAGCGGCGGGGAGCTGTTTTTT
v_gene: TRBV4-3
abundance: few
j_gene: TRBJ2-2
d_gene: .

CDR3aa: CASSWEVGARAEQYF
CDR3nt: TGCGCCAGCAGCTGGGAAGTAGGGGCGAGAGCCGAGCAGTACTTC
v_gene: TRBV5-1
abundance: few
j_gene: TRBJ2-7
d_gene: .

CDR3aa: CASSSPARLDTQYF
CDR3nt: TGTGCCAGCAGCTCTCCTGCAAGACTGGATACGCAGTATTTT
v_gene: TRBV11-2
abundance: few
j_gene: TRBJ2-3
d_gene: .

CDR3aa: CASSESQTGHSF
CDR3nt: TGTGCCAGCAGCGAATCTCAAACGGGACACAGCTTC
v_gene: TRBV7-2
abundance: .
j_gene: TRBJ1-2
d_gene: .

CDR3aa: CASSLVGVYNEQFF
CDR3nt: TGTGCCAGCAGCTTAGTAGGGGTCTACAATGAGCAGTTCTTC
v_gene: TRBV7-2
abundance: few
j_gene: TRBJ2-1
d_gene: .

CDR3aa: CASSLPHEIGELFF
CDR3nt: TGTGCCAGCAGTTTACCGCACGAGATCGGGGAGCTGTTTTTT
v_gene: TRBV28
abundance: .
j_gene: TRBJ2-2
d_gene: .

CDR3aa: CSVSSGFYNEQFF
CDR3nt: TGCAGCGTATCTAGCGGATTCTACAATGAGCAGTTCTTC
v_gene: TRBV29-1
abundance: many
j_gene: TRBJ2-1
d_gene: TRBD2